The 21 T cell receptor beta chains presented below share a single source sample, sequenced in a study of blood T cell repertoires in COVID-19. Libraries were prepared by immunoSEQ multiplex PCR; TCRdb keeps only in-frame clonotypes and omits some of them. The sample has about 51,000 clones; around 93% are singletons. Specimen: peripheral blood. These receptors were obtained from a man aged 50-60 years with acute or convalescent COVID-19.

The rearrangement links TRBV5-1 to TRBJ2-7, with D possibly being TRBD2 (5 bases). Per germline, CDR1 SGHRS and CDR2 YFSETQ. Trimming pared 0 bases from V and 7 bases from J, leaving 14 bases between. The CDR3 consists of 14 residues. The CDR3 DNA sequence: TGCGCCAGCAGCTTGGTTTCTACGACGGGGGAGCAGTACTTC. Residues: CASSLVSTTGEQYF.

The chain has TRBV9 and TRBJ2-7; D perhaps matches TRBD1 (5 bases). The CDR3 has 14 amino acids. Germline CDR1 reads SGDLS; CDR2 reads YYNGEE. Trimming stripped 3 bases from V and 2 bases from J, with 12 bases between. The CDR3 reads CASSEGVGPYEQYF. CDR3 in DNA: TGTGCCAGCAGCGAAGGCGTGGGGCCCTACGAGCAGTACTTC.

Only a few counts were recorded for this clone. The V gene is TRBV2, the J gene TRBJ1-1; D gene uncertain. Germline V gene data show CDR1 as SNHLY and CDR2 as FYNNEI. With 4 bases removed from V and 1 base from J, the gap between germline ends came to 16 bases. This CDR3 is 16 amino acids long. The CDR3 bases are TGTGCCAGCAGTGTTTTGAGCCTAGAAGGGAACACTGAAGCTTTCTTT. This codes for CASSVLSLEGNTEAFF.

The rearrangement joins TRBV3-1 (or the pseudogene TRBV3-2) to TRBJ2-7, with TRBD2 matching 11 bases. Germline-derived CDR1 and CDR2 are LGHDT and YNNKEL (reference sequence). The V segment lost 5 bases and the J segment 3 bases; nucleotides outside the gene matches: 6. The CDR3 has 15 amino acids. CDR3 nucleotides: TGTGCCAGCAGCGAAGGGACTAGCGGTTACTACGAGCAGTACTTC. The encoded protein is CASSEGTSGYYEQYF.

This chain links TRBV14 with TRBJ2-3; D perhaps matches TRBD2 (5 bases). With 3 bases removed from V and 4 bases from J, the gap between germline ends came to 8 bases. The CDR3 length is 13 residues. The germline V gene has CDR1 SGHDN and CDR2 FVKESK. The CDR3 DNA follows: TGTGCCAGCAGCCAGGACTTAGCAGATACGCAGTATTTT. Residues: CASSQDLADTQYF.

The chain employs TRBV28 and TRBJ1-1; D is undetermined. V shed 4 bases and J shed 8 bases, with 11 bases lying between them. CDR1 MDHEN and CDR2 SYDVKM come from the germline V gene. The CDR3 sequence is 12 residues long. The DNA for the CDR3 is TGTGCCAGCAGTTCTCTTGCGAGGGAAGCTTTCTTT. Protein sequence: CASSSLAREAFF.

This chain joins TRBV6-5 and TRBJ2-2; tentatively, D is TRBD1 (6 bases). Deletions cut 4 bases from V and 6 bases from J, with 9 bases between. Germline V CDR1 and CDR2: MNHEY, SVGAGI. CDR3 size: 13 residues. CDR3 sequence (DNA): TGTGCCAGCAGTTCACAGGGTGCCGGGGAGCTGTTTTTT. This gives the protein CASSSQGAGELFF.

V is TRBV3-1 (or the pseudogene TRBV3-2) and J is TRBJ2-7, with D perhaps TRBD2 (6 bases). Germline CDR1 and CDR2: LGHDT and YNNKEL (reference sequence). This CDR3 has 14 amino acids. V was cut by 4 bases and J by 2 bases, with 12 bases left in between. The CDR3 sequence: CASSRGAAAYEQYF. The CDR3 nucleotides are TGTGCCAGCAGCCGCGGGGCAGCAGCCTACGAGCAGTACTTC.

CDR3 DNA: TGTGCCAGCAGTAAACTCACAGGCCCGAACACTGAAGCTTTCTTT. Its protein is CASSKLTGPNTEAFF. The chain is built from TRBV27 and TRBJ1-1; maybe TRBD1 (5 bases). CDR1 MNHEY and CDR2 SMNVEV come from the germline V gene (reference sequence). The CDR3 consists of 15 residues. V was shortened by 5 bases and J by 1 base, with 14 bases between the two germline ends.

The J gene is TRBJ1-1, the V gene TRBV20-1; D remains unclear. The germline V and J ends were trimmed by 1 base and 10 bases, with 10 bases remaining between them. CDR1 is DFQATT and CDR2 is SNEGSKA in the germline V gene (reference sequence). The CDR3 sequence is 11 residues long. The DNA for the CDR3 is TGCAGTGCTAGAGTTGGCCTCTTAGCTTTCTTT. Protein product: CSARVGLLAFF.

The gene calls are TRBV7-2 and TRBJ1-2; the match to TRBD1 covers 9 bases. V lost 4 bases, J lost 4 bases, and 7 bases stayed unmatched. The CDR3 is 15 residues long. Germline CDR1 reads SGHTA; CDR2 reads FQGNSA. CDR3 region: CASSSGQGRTYGYTF. CDR3 in DNA: TGTGCCAGCAGCTCCGGACAGGGGAGGACCTATGGCTACACCTTC.

The rearrangement uses TRBV15 and TRBJ1-6; 7 bases are a match to TRBD1. From germline, CDR1 is LNHNV and CDR2 YYDKDF (reference sequence). This CDR3 comprises 15 residues. The junction had 5 bases not matched to a gene; V was cut back by 2 bases and J by 7 bases. The CDR3 nucleotides read TGTGCCACCAGCAGAAGAACAGGGGAGAATTCACCCCTCCACTTT. This translates into CATSRRTGENSPLHF.

V usage is TRBV19 and J usage is TRBJ2-7; D not certain. Germline V lookup: CDR1 LNHDA, CDR2 SQIVND (reference sequence). V was clipped by 4 bases and J by 1 base, with 14 bases between them. The CDR3 runs to 15 residues. This CDR3 reads CASSKSKDGSYEQYF. DNA of the CDR3: TGTGCCAGTAGTAAGTCCAAAGACGGGTCCTACGAGCAGTACTTC.

The rearrangement links TRBV30 to TRBJ1-2; 7 bases are shared with TRBD1. The CDR3 covers 14 residues. Germline V gene data show CDR1 as GTSNPN and CDR2 as SVGIG (reference sequence). V was clipped by 3 bases and J by 8 bases; unmatched bases: 12. DNA of the CDR3: TGTGCCTGGAGAATGACAGGGCTTTATTTCGGCTACACCTTC. The encoded protein is CAWRMTGLYFGYTF.

This clone was seen only a few times. The CDR3 sequence: CALQGGLSTDTQYF. The CDR3, as DNA: TGTGCCCTCCAGGGGGGACTTAGCACAGATACGCAGTATTTT. The chain couples TRBV7-9 to TRBJ2-3; D is perhaps TRBD1 (7 bases). The CDR3 is made up of 14 amino acids. Between the trimmed V and J ends, which lost 11 bases and 0 bases, there was a span of 15 bases. From germline, CDR1 is SEHNR and CDR2 FQNEAQ (reference sequence).

CDR3 bases: TGTGCCAGCACTTCCGGGGGTGCCACCGGGGAGCTGTTTTTT. Translation: CASTSGGATGELFF. The rearrangement uses TRBV25-1 and TRBJ2-2, with D possibly TRBD2 on 6 matching bases. This CDR3 spans 14 amino acids. V gave up 7 bases and J gave up 4 bases, with 13 bases separating them. CDR1 MGHDK and CDR2 SYGVNS come from the germline V gene.

The chain carries TRBV2 and TRBJ2-1, with D maybe TRBD2 (5 bases). This CDR3 comprises 13 residues. V lost 6 bases and J 0 bases, leaving 6 bases between the germline ends. Per germline, CDR1 SNHLY and CDR2 FYNNEI. In DNA form, the CDR3 reads TGTGCCAGCAGGGGGAGCTCCTACAATGAGCAGTTCTTC. Residues: CASRGSSYNEQFF.

This clone occurred a few times. This chain links TRBV12-5 with TRBJ2-5; 14 positions match TRBD2. This CDR3 contains 16 residues. J was trimmed by 2 bases and V by 5 bases; bases with no gene match: 4. CDR1 is LGHNT, CDR2 FRNRAP, per germline. Here the CDR3 DNA reads TGTGCTAGTGGTCACGGGACTAGCGGGGGACAAGAGACCCAGTACTTC. It specifies CASGHGTSGGQETQYF.

This chain joins TRBV20-1 and TRBJ1-2, with D unclear. Germline CDR1 and CDR2: DFQATT and SNEGSKA (reference sequence). This CDR3 is built from 10 residues. Trimming cost V 6 bases and J 5 bases, with 7 bases left between them. The CDR3 sequence: CSAVSYGYTF. The CDR3 DNA reads TGCAGTGCCGTGTCTTATGGCTACACCTTC.

V and J are TRBV5-4 and TRBJ2-5; the D is unclear. CDR1 is SGHNT, CDR2 YYREEE, per germline (reference sequence). Trimming left V 6 bases short and J 5 bases short, with 20 bases between. The CDR3 has 15 amino acids. CDR3 in amino acids: CASTPDPGFLETQYF. The CDR3, as DNA: TGTGCCAGCACCCCAGACCCCGGGTTTTTGGAGACCCAGTACTTC.

The CDR3 loop reads CAWIPDRNTEAFF. The DNA of the CDR3 is TGTGCCTGGATACCGGACAGGAACACTGAAGCTTTCTTT. The chain uses TRBV30 and TRBJ1-1, with D possibly being TRBD1 (6 bases). Looked up from germline, CDR1 is GTSNPN and CDR2 is SVGIG (reference sequence). The V gene lost 4 bases and the J gene lost 1 base, with 10 bases spanning the gap. This CDR3 has 13 amino acids.